This T cell receptor beta chain was observed in a study of OX40 agonist ivuxolimab in advanced cancers. Findings and caveats of the study: No antigen was identified for the clonally expanded peripheral T cells.

On this clone itself: Its cognate antigen is unknown.

Blood draws occurred at baseline, cycle 4 day 1, and cycle 7 day 1. Using immunoSEQ multiplex PCR, the repertoire was profiled, and TCRdb retains in-frame clones only, with some absent. This table has tens of thousands of clones, roughly 87% appearing once. The source was CD4+ or CD8+ T cells sorted from blood, collected in a trial of the OX40 agonist ivuxolimab. The receptor was isolated from an adult with an advanced solid tumor such as melanoma, head and neck, liver or kidney cancer.

The CDR3 loop reads CAIGVPGNQPQHF. Here the CDR3 DNA reads TGTGCCATTGGGGTCCCGGGCAATCAGCCCCAGCATTTT. V is TRBV10-3 and J is TRBJ1-5, with unresolved D. CDR1 is ENHRY, CDR2 SYGVKD, per germline. The ends were cut back, 9 bases at V and 2 bases at J, with 11 bases in the middle. The CDR3 loop spans 13 amino acids.